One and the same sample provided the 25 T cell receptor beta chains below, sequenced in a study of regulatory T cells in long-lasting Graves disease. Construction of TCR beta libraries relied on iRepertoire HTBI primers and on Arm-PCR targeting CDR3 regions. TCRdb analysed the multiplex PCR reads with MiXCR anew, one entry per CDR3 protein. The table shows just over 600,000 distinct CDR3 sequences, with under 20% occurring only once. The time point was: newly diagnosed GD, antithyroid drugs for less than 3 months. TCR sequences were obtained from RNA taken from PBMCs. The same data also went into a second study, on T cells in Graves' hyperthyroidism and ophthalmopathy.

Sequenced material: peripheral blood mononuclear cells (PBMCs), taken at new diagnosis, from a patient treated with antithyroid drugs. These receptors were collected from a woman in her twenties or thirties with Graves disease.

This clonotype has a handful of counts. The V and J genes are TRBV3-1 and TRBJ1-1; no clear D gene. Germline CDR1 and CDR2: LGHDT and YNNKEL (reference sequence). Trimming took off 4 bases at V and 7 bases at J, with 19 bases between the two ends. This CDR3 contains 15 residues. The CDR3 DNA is TGTGCCAGCAGCCCATCACACGGGGTTATTAGTGAAGCTTTCTTT. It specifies CASSPSHGVISEAFF.

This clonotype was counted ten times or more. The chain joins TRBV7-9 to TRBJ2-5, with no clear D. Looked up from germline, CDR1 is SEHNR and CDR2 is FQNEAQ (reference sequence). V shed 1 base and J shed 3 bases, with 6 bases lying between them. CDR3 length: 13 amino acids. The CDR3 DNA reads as TGTGCCAGCAGCTTAGACGGAAAAGAGACCCAGTACTTC. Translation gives CASSLDGKETQYF.

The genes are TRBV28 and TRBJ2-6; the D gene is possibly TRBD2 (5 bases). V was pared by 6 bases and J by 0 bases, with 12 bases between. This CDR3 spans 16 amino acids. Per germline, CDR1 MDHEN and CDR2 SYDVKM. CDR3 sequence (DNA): TGTGCCAGCAGCCCAGCCGCGGGCTCTGGGGCCAACGTCCTGACTTTC. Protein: CASSPAAGSGANVLTF.

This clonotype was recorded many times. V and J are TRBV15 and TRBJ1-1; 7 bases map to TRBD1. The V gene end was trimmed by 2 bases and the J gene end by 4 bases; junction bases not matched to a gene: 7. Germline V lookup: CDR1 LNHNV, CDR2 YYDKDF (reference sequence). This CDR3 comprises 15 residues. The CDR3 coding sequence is TGTGCCACCAGCAGACGACAGGGCGAAGGCACTGAAGCTTTCTTT. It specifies CATSRRQGEGTEAFF.

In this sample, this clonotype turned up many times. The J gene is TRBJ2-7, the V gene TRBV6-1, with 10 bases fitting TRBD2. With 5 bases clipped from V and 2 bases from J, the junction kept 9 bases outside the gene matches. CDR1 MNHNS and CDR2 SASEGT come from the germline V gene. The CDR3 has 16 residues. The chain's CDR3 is CASSTPGTSVTYEQYF. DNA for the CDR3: TGTGCCAGCAGTACCCCCGGGACTAGCGTTACCTACGAGCAGTACTTC.

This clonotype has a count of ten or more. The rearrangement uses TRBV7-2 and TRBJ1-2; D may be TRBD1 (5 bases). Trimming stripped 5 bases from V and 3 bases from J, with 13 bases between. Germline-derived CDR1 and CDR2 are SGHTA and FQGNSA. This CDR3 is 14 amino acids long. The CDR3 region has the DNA TGTGCCAGCAGCATAGGACGGGGCGACTATGGCTACACCTTC. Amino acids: CASSIGRGDYGYTF.

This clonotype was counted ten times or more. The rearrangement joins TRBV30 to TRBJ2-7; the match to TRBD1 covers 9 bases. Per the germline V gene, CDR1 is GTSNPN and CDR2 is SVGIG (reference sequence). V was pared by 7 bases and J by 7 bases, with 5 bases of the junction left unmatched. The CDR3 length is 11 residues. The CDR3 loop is CASGQGGEQYF. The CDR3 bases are TGTGCCTCGGGACAGGGCGGAGAGCAGTACTTC.

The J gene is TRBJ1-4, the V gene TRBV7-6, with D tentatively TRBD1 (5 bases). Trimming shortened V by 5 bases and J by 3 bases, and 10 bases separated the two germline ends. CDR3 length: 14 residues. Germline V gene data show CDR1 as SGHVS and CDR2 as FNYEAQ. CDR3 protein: CASSPGLPNEKLFF. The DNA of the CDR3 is TGTGCCAGCAGCCCGGGGCTACCTAATGAAAAACTGTTTTTT.

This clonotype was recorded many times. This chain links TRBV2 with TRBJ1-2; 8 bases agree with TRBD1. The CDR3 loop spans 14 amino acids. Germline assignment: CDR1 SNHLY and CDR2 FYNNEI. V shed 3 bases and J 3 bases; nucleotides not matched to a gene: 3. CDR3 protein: CASSEQGADYGYTF. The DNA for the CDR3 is TGTGCCAGCAGTGAGCAGGGGGCGGACTATGGCTACACCTTC.

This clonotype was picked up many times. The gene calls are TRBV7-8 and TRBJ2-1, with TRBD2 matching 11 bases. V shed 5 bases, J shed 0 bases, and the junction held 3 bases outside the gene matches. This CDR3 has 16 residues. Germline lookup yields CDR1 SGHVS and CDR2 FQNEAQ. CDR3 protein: CASSPGTSGSYNEQFF. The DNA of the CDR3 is TGTGCCAGCAGCCCCGGGACTAGCGGCTCCTACAATGAGCAGTTCTTC.

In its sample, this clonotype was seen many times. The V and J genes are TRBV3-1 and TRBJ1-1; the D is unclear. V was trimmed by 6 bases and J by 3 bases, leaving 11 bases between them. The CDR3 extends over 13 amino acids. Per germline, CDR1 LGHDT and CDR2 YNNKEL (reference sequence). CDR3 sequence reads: CASSPRSYTEAFF. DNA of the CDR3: TGTGCCAGCAGTCCACGCAGCTACACTGAAGCTTTCTTT.

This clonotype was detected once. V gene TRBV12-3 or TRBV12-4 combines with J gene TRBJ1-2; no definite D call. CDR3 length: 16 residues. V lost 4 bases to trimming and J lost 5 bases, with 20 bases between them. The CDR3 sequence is CASSSIPGSSPYGYTF. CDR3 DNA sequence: TGTGCCAGCAGTTCAATCCCGGGGAGTTCCCCTTATGGCTACACCTTC.

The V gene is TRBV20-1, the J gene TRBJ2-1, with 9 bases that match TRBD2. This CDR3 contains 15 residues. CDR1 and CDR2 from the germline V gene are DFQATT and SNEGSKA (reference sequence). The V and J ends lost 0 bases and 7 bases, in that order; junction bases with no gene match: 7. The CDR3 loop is CSARDYGTSLNEQFF. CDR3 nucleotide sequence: TGCAGTGCTAGAGATTACGGGACTAGCTTGAATGAGCAGTTCTTC.

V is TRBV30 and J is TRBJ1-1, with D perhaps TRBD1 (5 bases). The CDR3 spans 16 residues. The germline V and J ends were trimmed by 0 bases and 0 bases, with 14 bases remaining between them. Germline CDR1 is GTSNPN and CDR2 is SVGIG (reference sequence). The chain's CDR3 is CAWSVRRQKLNTEAFF. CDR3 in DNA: TGTGCCTGGAGTGTGAGACGACAGAAATTGAACACTGAAGCTTTCTTT.

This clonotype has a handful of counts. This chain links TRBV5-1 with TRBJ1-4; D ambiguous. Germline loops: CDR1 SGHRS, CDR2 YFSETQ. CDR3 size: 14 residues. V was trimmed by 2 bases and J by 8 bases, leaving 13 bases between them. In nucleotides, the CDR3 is TGCGCCAGCAGCTTAACGACAAGTTACGAAAAACTGTTTTTT. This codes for CASSLTTSYEKLFF.

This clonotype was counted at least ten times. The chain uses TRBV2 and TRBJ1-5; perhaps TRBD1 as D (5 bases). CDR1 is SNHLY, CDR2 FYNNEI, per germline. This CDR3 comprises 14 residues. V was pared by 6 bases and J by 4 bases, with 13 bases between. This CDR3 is CASSRDVGNQPQHF. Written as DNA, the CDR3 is TGTGCCAGCAGCAGGGACGTTGGTAATCAGCCCCAGCATTTT.

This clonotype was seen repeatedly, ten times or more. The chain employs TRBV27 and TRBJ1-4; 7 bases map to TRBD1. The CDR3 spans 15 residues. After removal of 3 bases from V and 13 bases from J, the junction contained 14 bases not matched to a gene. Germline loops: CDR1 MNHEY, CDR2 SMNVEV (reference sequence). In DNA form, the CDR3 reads TGTGCCAGCAGTTTGTCCCCACAGGGGAGCGGGAGACTGTTTTTT. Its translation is CASSLSPQGSGRLFF.

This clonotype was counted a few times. The CDR3 sequence is CASSLAPGTAGPVTEAFF. DNA of the CDR3: TGCGCCAGCAGCTTGGCCCCTGGTACTGCGGGGCCCGTCACTGAAGCTTTCTTT. The chain links TRBV5-1 to TRBJ1-1; the D gene is possibly TRBD1 (5 bases). The CDR3 runs 18 residues. The V gene's germline CDR1 is SGHRS and CDR2 YFSETQ. V lost 0 bases, J lost 4 bases, and 22 bases lay in between. The whole variable domain, remainder taken from reference TRBV5-1 and TRBJ1-1, is KAGVTQTPRYLIKTRGQQVTLSCSPISGHRSVSWYQQTPGQGLQFLFEYFSETQRNKGNFPGRFSGRQFSNSRSEMNVSTLELGDSALYLCASSLAPGTAGPVTEAFFGQGTRLTVV.

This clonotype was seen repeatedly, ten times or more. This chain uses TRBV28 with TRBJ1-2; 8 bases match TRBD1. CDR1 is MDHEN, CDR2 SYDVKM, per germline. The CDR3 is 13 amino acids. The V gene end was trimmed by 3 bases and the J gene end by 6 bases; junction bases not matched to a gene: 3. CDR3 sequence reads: CASSFRGRDGYTF. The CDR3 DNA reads TGTGCCAGCAGTTTCAGGGGGCGGGATGGCTACACCTTC.

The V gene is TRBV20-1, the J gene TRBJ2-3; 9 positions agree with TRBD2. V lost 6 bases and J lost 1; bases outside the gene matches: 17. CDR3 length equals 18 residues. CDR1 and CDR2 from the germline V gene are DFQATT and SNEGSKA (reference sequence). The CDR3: CSAPIKQGLAGGTDTQYF. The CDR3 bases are TGCAGTGCGCCGATAAAACAAGGGTTAGCGGGAGGCACAGATACGCAGTATTTT.

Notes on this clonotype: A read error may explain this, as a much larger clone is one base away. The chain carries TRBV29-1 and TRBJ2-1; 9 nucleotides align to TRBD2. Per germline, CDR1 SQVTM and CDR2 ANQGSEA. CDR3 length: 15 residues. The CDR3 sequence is CSVVGSGRSLNEQLF. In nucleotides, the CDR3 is TGCAGCGTTGTAGGCAGCGGGAGGAGTCTGAATGAGCAGCTCTTC.

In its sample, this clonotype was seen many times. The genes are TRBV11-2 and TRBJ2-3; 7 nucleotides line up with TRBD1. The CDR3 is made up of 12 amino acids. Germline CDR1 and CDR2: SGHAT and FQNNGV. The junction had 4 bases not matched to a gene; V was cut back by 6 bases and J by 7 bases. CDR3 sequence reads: CASRQTGYTQYF. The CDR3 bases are TGTGCCAGCAGGCAGACAGGGTATACGCAGTATTTT.

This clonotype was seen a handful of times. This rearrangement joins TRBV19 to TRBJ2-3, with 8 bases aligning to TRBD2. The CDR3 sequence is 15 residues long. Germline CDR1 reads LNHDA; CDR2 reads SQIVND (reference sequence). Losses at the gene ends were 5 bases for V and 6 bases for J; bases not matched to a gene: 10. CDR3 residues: CASSSGTRVRDTQYF. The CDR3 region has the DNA TGTGCCAGTAGTTCCGGGACTAGGGTGCGGGATACGCAGTATTTT.

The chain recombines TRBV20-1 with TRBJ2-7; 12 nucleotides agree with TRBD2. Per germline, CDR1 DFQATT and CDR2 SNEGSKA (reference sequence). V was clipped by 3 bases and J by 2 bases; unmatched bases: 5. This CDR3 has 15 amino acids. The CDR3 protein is CSASTGLAGTYEQYF. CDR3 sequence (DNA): TGCAGTGCTAGTACCGGACTAGCGGGAACCTACGAGCAGTACTTC.

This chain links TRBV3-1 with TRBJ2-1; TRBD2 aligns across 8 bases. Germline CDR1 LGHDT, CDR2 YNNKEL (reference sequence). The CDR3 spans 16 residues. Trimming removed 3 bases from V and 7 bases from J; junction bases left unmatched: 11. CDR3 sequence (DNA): TGTGCCAGCAGCCAGGAGGGGGGACTAGTGACGAATGAGCAGTTCTTC. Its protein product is CASSQEGGLVTNEQFF.